This T cell receptor (beta chain) was sequenced for a study of CD8+ T cells in alopecia areata. Background on the study: Oral tofacitinib, 5 to 10 mg twice daily, was given in an open-label trial. The share of scalp area affected provided the severity score for treated patients. Regarding the study as a whole: Lesional scalp exceeded normal scalp in clonality, especially in alopecia totalis/universalis.

The V and J ends lost 3 bases and 4 bases, in that order; junction bases with no gene match: 4. This CDR3 comprises 14 residues. Germline V gene data show CDR1 as SGHVS and CDR2 as FQNEAQ. Stated treatment: oral pan-JAK inhibitor, 5-10 mg twice daily. Concerning this clone: Its antigen remains unknown.

Sequencing templates came from extracted RNA that was reverse transcribed into cDNA. The assay was immunoSEQ multiplex PCR, and TCRdb's table has in-frame clones only and misses some. Here the sample spans hundreds of thousands of clones, 60% being singletons. This receptor was taken from a human donor with alopecia areata. The sample in question was CD4+ T cells sorted from blood, obtained around week 53, from a patient treated with tofacitinib. J is TRBJ2-3 and V is TRBV7-8, with 7 bases aligning to TRBD2. CDR3: CASSFGTMSDTQYF. CDR3 in DNA: TGTGCCAGCAGCTTTGGGACTATGTCAGATACGCAGTATTTT.